Following are 14 T cell receptor beta chains from one sample sequenced in a study of preoperative IRX-2 immunotherapy in early breast cancer. Sequencing was performed with immunoSEQ multiplex PCR; in TCRdb, only in-frame clones are kept and a portion is missing. Among about 23,000 clones listed, 85% to 95% were seen once. The treatment was: preoperative locoregional IRX-2 cytokine immunotherapy. The sample here was tumor tissue, taken after IRX-2 immunotherapy. Every receptor here comes from a human donor with breast cancer.

This clone was seen only a few times. V is TRBV5-1 and J is TRBJ2-3; D call uncertain. Trimming cost V 0 bases and J 5 bases, with 7 bases left between them. Germline V gene lookup returns CDR1 SGHRS and CDR2 YFSETQ. CDR3 length: 13 residues. The CDR3 DNA reads TGCGCCAGCAGCTTGGGGGTAGGAGATACGCAGTATTTT. Its translation is CASSLGVGDTQYF.

V and J are TRBV10-2 and TRBJ2-4; unclear D gene. V was pared by 4 bases and J by 1 base, with 5 bases between. Germline lookup yields CDR1 WSHSY and CDR2 SAAADI. The length of the CDR3 is 13 residues. In nucleotides, the CDR3 is TGCGCCAGCAGTGTCGCGGCCAAAAACATTCAGTACTTC. Translated: CASSVAAKNIQYF.

This chain joins TRBV5-6 and TRBJ1-6, with 7 bases lining up with TRBD1. From germline, CDR1 is SGHDT and CDR2 YYEEEE. The CDR3 loop spans 11 amino acids. The ends lost 0 bases at V and 19 bases at J; junction bases unmatched: 4. The CDR3 DNA sequence: TGTGCCAGCAGCTTGGAGGGACAGTATCACTTT. The encoded protein is CASSLEGQYHF. Full variable domain (rest looked up from reference TRBV5-6 and TRBJ1-6): DAGVTQSPTHLIKTRGQQVTLRCSPKSGHDTVSWYQQALGQGPQFIFQYYEEEERQRGNFPDRFSGHQFPNYSSELNVNALLLGDSALYLCASSLEGQYHFGNGTRLTVT.

The chain couples TRBV19 to TRBJ1-5; D gene ambiguous. With 1 base removed from V and 7 bases from J, the gap between germline ends came to 5 bases. This CDR3 spans 12 amino acids. The germline gives CDR1 LNHDA, CDR2 SQIVND (reference sequence). The CDR3 region is CASSIGPQPQHF. The DNA of the CDR3 is TGTGCCAGTAGTATAGGGCCGCAGCCCCAGCATTTT.

The rearrangement joins TRBV5-1 to TRBJ1-4; D is ambiguous. The V gene lost 7 bases and the J gene lost 2 bases, with 9 bases spanning the gap. CDR1 and CDR2 from the germline V gene are SGHRS and YFSETQ. The CDR3 extends over 13 amino acids. Here the CDR3 reads CASSQATNEKLFF. The CDR3 region has the DNA TGCGCCAGCTCCCAGGCGACTAATGAAAAACTGTTTTTT.

The chain employs TRBV21-1 and TRBJ1-5. TRBV21-1 is recorded as a pseudogene. The CDR3 runs 16 residues. The CDR3 reads CASSKGRGGLNQPQHF. The CDR3 bases are TGTGCCAGCAGCAAAGGGAGGGGGGGACTCAATCAGCCCCAGCATTTT.

J is TRBJ2-1 and V is TRBV9; 12 nucleotides line up with TRBD2. Germline-derived CDR1 and CDR2 are SGDLS and YYNGEE. The ends lost 4 bases at V and 3 bases at J; junction bases unmatched: 20. The CDR3 is 21 residues long. CDR3 in amino acids: CASSPFMLLLAGGPVYNEQFF. DNA of the CDR3: TGTGCCAGCAGCCCATTTATGTTGTTACTAGCGGGAGGACCAGTCTACAATGAGCAGTTCTTC. The full variable domain, its missing parts supplied by reference TRBV9 and TRBJ2-1, is DSGVTQTPKHLITATGQRVTLRCSPRSGDLSVYWYQQSLDQGLQFLIQYYNGEERAKGNILERFSAQQFPDLHSELNLSSLELGDSALYFCASSPFMLLLAGGPVYNEQFFGPGTRLTVL.

A remark on this clone: This likely traces to a read error, being one base from a far larger clone. The J gene is TRBJ1-4, the V gene TRBV5-6; the D is unclear. Trimming shortened V by 0 bases and J by 4 bases, and 13 bases separated the two germline ends. The germline V gene has CDR1 SGHDT and CDR2 YYEEEE. This CDR3 region has 16 residues. For the CDR3, the DNA is TGTGCCAGCAGCTTGGAAGGCTCCCCGGGTAATGAAAAACTGTTTTTT. It is translated as CASSLEGSPGNEKLFF.

This clone has a single count. The chain employs TRBV11-2 and TRBJ2-2; 10 positions agree with TRBD2. Germline values: CDR1 SGHAT, CDR2 FQNNGV. V shed 7 bases and J 5 bases; nucleotides not matched to a gene: 7. The CDR3 runs 15 residues. CDR3 protein: CASTLIAGGTGELFF. CDR3 nucleotide sequence: TGTGCCAGCACACTAATAGCGGGAGGTACCGGGGAGCTGTTTTTT.

The V and J genes are TRBV7-6 and TRBJ2-7, with 9 nucleotides matching TRBD2. CDR1 is SGHVS and CDR2 is FNYEAQ in the germline V gene. The CDR3 covers 15 residues. V was clipped by 5 bases and J by 2 bases; unmatched bases: 7. CDR3 region: CASSVTSGGTYEQYF. The CDR3 nucleotides read TGTGCCAGCAGCGTGACTAGCGGAGGGACCTACGAGCAGTACTTC.

The chain links TRBV7-9 to TRBJ2-1; no clear D. Trimming removed 4 bases from V and 0 bases from J, with 16 bases in between. Germline V gene data show CDR1 as SEHNR and CDR2 as FQNEAQ (reference sequence). The CDR3 length is 17 residues. CDR3 nucleotide sequence: TGTGCCAGCAGCTCTCCCAGAGACTTAAGCTCCTACAATGAGCAGTTCTTC. Amino acids: CASSSPRDLSSYNEQFF.

V usage is TRBV5-6 and J usage is TRBJ2-3; 7 bases map to TRBD1. The CDR3 covers 16 residues. V shed 3 bases and J 1 base; nucleotides not matched to a gene: 8. CDR1 is SGHDT, CDR2 YYEEEE, per germline. CDR3 DNA sequence: TGTGCCAGCAGCTACGACAGGGATAAAGGCACAGATACGCAGTATTTT. Translation: CASSYDRDKGTDTQYF. Full variable domain (outside the CDR3, taken from reference TRBV5-6 and TRBJ2-3): DAGVTQSPTHLIKTRGQQVTLRCSPKSGHDTVSWYQQALGQGPQFIFQYYEEEERQRGNFPDRFSGHQFPNYSSELNVNALLLGDSALYLCASSYDRDKGTDTQYFGPGTRLTVL.

Points on this clone: The same CDR3 also results from other DNA sequences found in this sample. In DNA form, the CDR3 reads TGCAGTCCGAGGGCGGACACTGAAGCTTTCTTT. Residues: CSPRADTEAFF. J is TRBJ1-1 and V is TRBV20-1, with D hard to call. Germline CDR1 DFQATT, CDR2 SNEGSKA (reference sequence). This CDR3 is 11 amino acids long. Trimming stripped 8 bases from V and 3 bases from J, with 10 bases between.

With respect to this clone: The junction shows a germline mismatch at one end, possibly a read error. The chain is built from TRBV10-1 and TRBJ2-7, with TRBD2 matching 7 bases. This CDR3 contains 13 residues. Looked up from germline, CDR1 is WNHNN and CDR2 is SYGVQD (reference sequence). The CDR3 DNA reads as TGTGCCACCCCTAGCGGACCCTCCTACGAGCAGTACTTC. It encodes CATPSGPSYEQYF.